Listed below are T cell receptor beta chains from one sample, sequenced in a study of cytomegalovirus exposure and HLA in healthy donors. Some clones are missing from TCRdb's copy, which holds only in-frame ones; the method was immunoSEQ multiplex PCR. The repertoire consists of around 130,000 clones, with 88% occurring once and the leading ten covering roughly 0.5%. Source material: PBMCs. The receptors here all came from a woman in her thirties or forties in good health and CMV-seronegative. The CDR3 runs from the conserved cysteine through the conserved F or W. A D gene is named only where the DNA matches it firmly.

j_gene,d_gene,v_gene,CDR3aa
TRBJ1-2,-,TRBV5-8,CASRRTGMNYGYTF
TRBJ2-7,-,TRBV7-9,CSSSSPGRTYEQYF
TRBJ1-1,-,TRBV6-6,CASRGAGTVVEAFF
TRBJ2-7,-,TRBV7-9,CSSSFAGSSYEQYF
TRBJ1-6,TRBD1,TRBV13,CASSLQGARSPLHF
TRBJ2-1,-,TRBV5-1,CASSTQYNEQFF
TRBJ2-1,-,TRBV2,CASLERSSYNEQFF
TRBJ1-1,-,TRBV6-4,CASSGLTGTNTEAFF
TRBJ2-7,-,TRBV11-2,CASSLGAGVYEQYF
TRBJ2-7,-,TRBV4-1,CASSQDPLAAYEQYF
TRBJ2-1,-,TRBV7-9,CASSLAPGSEQFF
TRBJ2-1,-,TRBV21-1,CASSKRVLAGVPNEQFF
TRBJ2-1,-,TRBV7-2,CASSWSGTGGYNEQFF
TRBJ2-2,TRBD1,TRBV29-1,CSVRDSRSGELFF
TRBJ1-2,TRBD1,TRBV4-1,CASSHPPGQGGGYTF
TRBJ2-5,-,TRBV6-1,CASSEPTEETQYF